This T cell receptor beta chain emerged from a study of long-term antiretroviral therapy in people with HIV. Findings and limits, study-wide: Against controls, HIV repertoires showed narrower ranges of CDR3 length.

This was the immunoSEQ v3.0 assay at survey level. Profiling relied on immunoSEQ multiplex PCR, and the TCRdb table lists in-frame clones only, not all of them. The table has around 21,000 clones, about 85% seen once. A word on this clone: Its antigen is unidentified.

This sample comprised unsorted PBMCs, obtained 1.9 years after starting antiretroviral therapy. The sequence was obtained from a woman between 50 and 59 years old with HIV.

CDR3 nucleotide sequence: TGTGCCTGGAGTTTGGGGGGAAGCGAGCAGTACTTC. Its translation: CAWSLGGSEQYF. The chain combines TRBV30 with TRBJ2-7, with a possible D match to TRBD2 (6 bases). Germline values: CDR1 GTSNPN, CDR2 SVGIG (reference sequence). The CDR3 runs to 12 residues. Deletions cut 2 bases from V and 6 bases from J, with 11 bases between.